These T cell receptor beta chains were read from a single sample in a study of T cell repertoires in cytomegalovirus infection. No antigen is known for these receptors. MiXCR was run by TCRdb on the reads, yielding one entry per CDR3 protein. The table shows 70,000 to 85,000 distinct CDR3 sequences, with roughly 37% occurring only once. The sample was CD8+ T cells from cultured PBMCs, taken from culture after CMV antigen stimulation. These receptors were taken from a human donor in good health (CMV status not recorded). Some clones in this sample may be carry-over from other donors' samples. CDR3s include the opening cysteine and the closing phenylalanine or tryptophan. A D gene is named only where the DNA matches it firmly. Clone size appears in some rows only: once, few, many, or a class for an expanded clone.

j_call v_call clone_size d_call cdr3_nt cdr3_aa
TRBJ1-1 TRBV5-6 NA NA TGTGCCAGCAGCGACTTGGGACATATGAACACTGAAGCTTTCTTT CASSDLGHMNTEAFF
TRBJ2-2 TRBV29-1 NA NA TGCAGCGTTGTAGGGGACACCGGGGAGCTGTTTTTT CSVVGDTGELFF
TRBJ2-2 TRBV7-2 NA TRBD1 TGTGCCAGCAGCCCGACAGGGTCTGGCACCGGGGAGCTGTTTTTT CASSPTGSGTGELFF
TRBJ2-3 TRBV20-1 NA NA TGCAGTGCTTACGGTGGTGAAAACACAGATACGCAGTATTTT CSAYGGENTDTQYF
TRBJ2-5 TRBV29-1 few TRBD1 TGCAGCGTTCCCCAGCACGACAGGGACGGGGAGACCCAGTACTTC CSVPQHDRDGETQYF
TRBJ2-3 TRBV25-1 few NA TGTGCCAGCAGGGGGCGGCACACAGATACGCAGTATTTT CASRGRHTDTQYF
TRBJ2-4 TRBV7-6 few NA TGTGCCAGCAGCTTAGAAAAGGGGACCAACATTCAGTACTTC CASSLEKGTNIQYF
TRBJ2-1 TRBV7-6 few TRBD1 TGTGCCAGCAGCCTAACGGACAGGGACAATGAGCAGTTCTTC CASSLTDRDNEQFF
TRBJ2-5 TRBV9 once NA TGTGCCAGCAGCGTAGGCGAGGATCAAGAGACCCAGTACTTC CASSVGEDQETQYF
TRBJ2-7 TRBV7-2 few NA TGTGCCAGCAGCTTGGTTCTCCAAAGCTCCTACGAGCAGTACTTC CASSLVLQSSYEQYF
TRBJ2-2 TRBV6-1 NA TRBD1 TGTGCCAGCAGTGAGCTCACAGGGGGCGGCGGGGAGCTGTTTTTT CASSELTGGGGELFF
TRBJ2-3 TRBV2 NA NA TGTGCCAGCAGTGAACGGGGGGCGGCAGATACGCAGTATTTT CASSERGAADTQYF
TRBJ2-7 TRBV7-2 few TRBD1 TGTGCCAGCAGCTCCTTTAGGGGGTTCACCACCGGGACAGGGGCATACGAGCAGTACTTC CASSSFRGFTTGTGAYEQYF
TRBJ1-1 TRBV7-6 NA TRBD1 TGTGCCAGCAGCTATACCGGGACAGGGGGCACTGAAGCTTTCTTT CASSYTGTGGTEAFF
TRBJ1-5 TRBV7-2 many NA TGTGCCAGCAGCTTAAGGCAGGGATCAGTGGGCAATCAGCCCCAGCATTTT CASSLRQGSVGNQPQHF
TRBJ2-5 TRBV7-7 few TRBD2 TGTGCTAGCAGCTTAGCGGCTAGCGGGGAGCAAGAGACCCAGTACTTC CASSLAASGEQETQYF
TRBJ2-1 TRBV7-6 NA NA TGTGCCAGCAGCTTAGACGCGCACAATGAGCAGTTCTTC CASSLDAHNEQFF
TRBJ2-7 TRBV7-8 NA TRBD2 TGTGCCAGCAGCTTAGCGCGCGCGGGGGGCTCTCGTTACGAGCAGTACTTC CASSLARAGGSRYEQYF
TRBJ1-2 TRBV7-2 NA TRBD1 TGTGCCAGCAGTCGCGGACAGGGCCCTAACTATGGCTACACCTTC CASSRGQGPNYGYTF
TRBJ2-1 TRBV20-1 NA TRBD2 TGCAGTGCTAGAAAGACTAGCGGGGAGAACAATGAGCAGTTCTTC CSARKTSGENNEQFF
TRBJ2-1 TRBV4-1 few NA TGCGCCAGCAGCCAAATGGCGGGGAGCCACAATGAGCAGTTCTTC CASSQMAGSHNEQFF
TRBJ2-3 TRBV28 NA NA TGTGCCAGCAGCCCGGACTCATTAAGAGCAGATACGCAGTATTTT CASSPDSLRADTQYF
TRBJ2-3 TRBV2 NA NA TGTGCCAGCAGTGGTAACACAGATACGCAGTATTTT CASSGNTDTQYF
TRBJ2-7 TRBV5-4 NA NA TGTGCCAGCAGCCGGGGCTGGGGGCAGTACGAGCAGTACTTC CASSRGWGQYEQYF
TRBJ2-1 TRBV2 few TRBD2 TGTGCCAGCAGTCCTAGCGGGGGGAGCTCCTACAATGAGCAGTTCTTC CASSPSGGSSYNEQFF
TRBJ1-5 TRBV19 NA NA TGTGCCAGTAGTATCGGGCATAGCAATCAGCCCCAGCATTTT CASSIGHSNQPQHF
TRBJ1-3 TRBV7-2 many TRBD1 TGTGCCAGCAGCCCGACAGGGGGCACCTTCCACACCATATATTTT CASSPTGGTFHTIYF
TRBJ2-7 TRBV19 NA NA TGTGCCAGTAGTGTTGGACAGTCCTACTACGAGCAGTACTTC CASSVGQSYYEQYF
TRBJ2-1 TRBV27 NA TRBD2 TGTGCCAGCAGCCGCGGGGGGGCCTACAATGAGCAGTTCTTC CASSRGGAYNEQFF
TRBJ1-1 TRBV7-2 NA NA TGTGCCAGCAGCTTAGATTGGCGGGAAGGTGGGAACACTGAAGCTTTCTTT CASSLDWREGGNTEAFF
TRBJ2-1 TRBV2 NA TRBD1 TGTGCCAGCAGGGCCCGGGACAGCCCCTACAATGAGCAGTTCTTC CASRARDSPYNEQFF
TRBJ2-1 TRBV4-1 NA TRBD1 TGCGCCAGCAGCCCTTACCGGGACAGTGAGCAGTTCTTC CASSPYRDSEQFF
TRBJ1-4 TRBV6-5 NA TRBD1 TGTGCCAGCAGTGCCGGGACAGCCGGAGAAAAACTGTTTTTT CASSAGTAGEKLFF
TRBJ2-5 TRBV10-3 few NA TGTGCCATCAGTGGGACCGAGGCCGCGGGGCACGGGGAAGAGACCCAGTACTTC CAISGTEAAGHGEETQYF
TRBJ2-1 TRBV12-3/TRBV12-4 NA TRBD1 TGTGCCAGCAGTGGGGACAGGGGAACCTACAATGAGCAGTTCTTC CASSGDRGTYNEQFF
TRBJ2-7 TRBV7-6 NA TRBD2 TGTGCCAGCAGCTTATCTAGCGGGTCCCTCGAGCAGTACTTC CASSLSSGSLEQYF
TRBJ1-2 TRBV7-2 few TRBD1 TGTGCCAGCAGCTTAGCGGGACAGGGTAACTATGGCTACACCTTC CASSLAGQGNYGYTF
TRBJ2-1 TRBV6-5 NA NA TGTGCCAGCCAGGTGGGGGGGGGGCCGAGTGAGCAGTTCTTC CASQVGGGPSEQFF
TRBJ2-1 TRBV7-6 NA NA TGTGCCAGCAGCTTACCGGGCCCGGCCAATGAGCAGTTCTTC CASSLPGPANEQFF
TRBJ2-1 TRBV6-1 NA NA TGTGCCAGCAGGGACACTTACTACAATGAGCAGTTCTTC CASRDTYYNEQFF
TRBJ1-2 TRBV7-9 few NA TGTGCCAGCACGCCTTCAGCGGGCTTGGGCTACACCTTC CASTPSAGLGYTF
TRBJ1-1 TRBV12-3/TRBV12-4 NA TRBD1 TGTGCCAGCAGTACCTCCTTCGGGACAGCTGAAGCTTTCTTT CASSTSFGTAEAFF
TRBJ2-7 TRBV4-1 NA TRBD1 TGCGCCAGCAGCCAAGAAGGGGACAGCTCCTACGAGCAGTACTTC CASSQEGDSSYEQYF
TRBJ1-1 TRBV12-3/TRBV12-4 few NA TGTGCCAGCAGTTTACAGGTGACCGACACTGAAGCTTTCTTT CASSLQVTDTEAFF
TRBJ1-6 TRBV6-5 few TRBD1 TGTGCCAGCAGTTACGCGACAGGGGCAAATTCACCCCTCCACTTT CASSYATGANSPLHF
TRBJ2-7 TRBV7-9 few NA TGTGCCAGCAGCTTAGGAGGGGCAGGGTCTCCCTACGAGCAGTACTTC CASSLGGAGSPYEQYF
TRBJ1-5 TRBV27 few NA TGTGCCAGCAGTTCCCTCATAGGATCCCAGCATTTT CASSSLIGSQHF
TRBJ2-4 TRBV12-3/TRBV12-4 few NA TGTGCCAGCAGTTCCTCGACTGAAAAGAGCATTCAGTACTTC CASSSSTEKSIQYF